The clone carrying this T cell receptor beta chain was seen only a few times. This record comes from a study of blood T cell repertoires in COVID-19. Trimming removed 7 bases from V and 3 bases from J, with 25 bases in between. The CDR3 sequence is 18 residues long. Germline V lookup: CDR1 MRHNA, CDR2 SNTAGT. In the original processing: The assay estimated nucleated cells by amplifying reference gene primers. The protocol was immunoSEQ multiplex PCR, while the TCRdb copy is restricted to in-frame clones and leaves out a portion. The DNA was the basis for D and trimming; V, J and clone size are from that table. The sample comprises tens of thousands of clones, 70% to 90% of which are singletons, and 14% rests with the top ten.

The chain has TRBV6-4 and TRBJ1-5; D is unclear. The origin of this receptor is a human donor in a cohort sampled during active COVID-19. Sequenced material: peripheral blood. The CDR3 here is CASTIYQRQERINQPQHF. In nucleotides, the CDR3 is TGTGCCAGCACGATTTATCAGCGGCAGGAGCGAATCAATCAGCCCCAGCATTTT.